This T cell receptor (beta chain) originates from a study of blood T cell repertoires in COVID-19. Study processing details: Scientists estimated how many nucleated cells there were by amplifying reference gene primers. Sequencing used immunoSEQ multiplex PCR; TCRdb keeps in-frame clones, though not all of them. Clonal size and the V and J genes are those of that table, whereas D and trimming came from the DNA. The sample lists roughly 250,000 clones; 86% were seen once. Residents of under 25 US areas, aged about 18 to 100 years, made up the participants. Sequenced material: PBMCs or T cells enriched from blood (not recorded which). The sequence was obtained from a woman aged 50 to 65 who had recovered from COVID-19.

CDR3 DNA: TGCGCCAGCAGCTTGGCGGGATATCAGCCCCAGCATTTT. Translated: CASSLAGYQPQHF. This chain joins TRBV5-1 and TRBJ1-5; D uncertain. Germline values: CDR1 SGHRS, CDR2 YFSETQ. The CDR3 is made up of 13 amino acids. V was cut by 0 bases and J by 5 bases, with 6 bases left in between.